Listed below are T cell receptor beta chains from one sample, sequenced in a study of T cells expressing NK-cell markers. TCRdb reprocessed the 5' RACE reads, keeping one entry per CDR3 protein, no DNA. The sample table sets out a few hundred thousand distinct CDR3 sequences. The sequencing sample was made of blood T cells: a sorted CD56 or NKG2C T cell subset, CD4+ or CD8+ T cells, or bulk PBMC T cells (not recorded which). All receptors derive from a man younger than 35 in good health. The CDR3 runs from the conserved cysteine through the conserved F or W.

>TRBV29-1|TRBJ1-1|15
CSASGRGALNTEAFF
>TRBV20-1|TRBJ1-5|13
CSAIEISREAQHF
>TRBV4-2|TRBJ2-3|15
CASSSEPISTDTQYF
>TRBV9|TRBJ2-5|15
CASSVDAVLGETQYF
>TRBV3-1|TRBJ2-5|14
CASCEYGDRETQYF
>TRBV6-5|TRBJ2-7|15
CASSYSAGGVGEQYF
>TRBV29-1|TRBJ2-1|15
CSARTSGTAYNEQFF
>TRBV7-2|TRBJ1-2|13
CASSFRALHGYTF
>TRBV11-2|TRBJ2-1|14
CASSLVGTSNEQFF
>TRBV11-2|TRBJ2-1|18
CASSPLRGGGGIYNEQFF
>TRBV24-1|TRBJ2-1|15
CATSDRTGTYNEQFF
>TRBV7-2|TRBJ1-2|15
CASSPQGRSDYGYTF
>TRBV29-1|TRBJ2-5|14
CSVELLGVAETQYF
>TRBV9|TRBJ2-1|16
CASTGSSGLSYNEQFF
>TRBV6-5|TRBJ1-6|18
CASSYTGAGDYYNSPLHF
>TRBV5-1|TRBJ1-1|14
CASSLERGQGKAFF
>TRBV7-3|TRBJ2-1|17
CASSFGRAGGRYNEQFF
>TRBV5-1|TRBJ2-7|14
CASSLGEPIYEQYF
>TRBV29-1|TRBJ2-1|16
CSVTGRGPPSVNEQFF
>TRBV5-1|TRBJ2-2|18
CASSPPGLAGEKGGELFF
>TRBV5-5|TRBJ1-5|16
CASSFGSPISNQPQHF
>TRBV11-2|TRBJ2-1|14
CASGTSGPVNEQFF
>TRBV11-2|TRBJ2-3|18
CASSLFVGSQREADTQYF
>TRBV28|TRBJ2-7|15
CASSRGASDLREQYF
>TRBV28|TRBJ1-2|12
CASSTVKYGYTF
>TRBV6-2/TRBV6-3|TRBJ2-1|13
CASSGGLANEQFF
>TRBV20-1|TRBJ2-3|14
CSVLSSGGSDTQYF
>TRBV5-6|TRBJ2-6|17
CASRLRSVQTGANVLTF